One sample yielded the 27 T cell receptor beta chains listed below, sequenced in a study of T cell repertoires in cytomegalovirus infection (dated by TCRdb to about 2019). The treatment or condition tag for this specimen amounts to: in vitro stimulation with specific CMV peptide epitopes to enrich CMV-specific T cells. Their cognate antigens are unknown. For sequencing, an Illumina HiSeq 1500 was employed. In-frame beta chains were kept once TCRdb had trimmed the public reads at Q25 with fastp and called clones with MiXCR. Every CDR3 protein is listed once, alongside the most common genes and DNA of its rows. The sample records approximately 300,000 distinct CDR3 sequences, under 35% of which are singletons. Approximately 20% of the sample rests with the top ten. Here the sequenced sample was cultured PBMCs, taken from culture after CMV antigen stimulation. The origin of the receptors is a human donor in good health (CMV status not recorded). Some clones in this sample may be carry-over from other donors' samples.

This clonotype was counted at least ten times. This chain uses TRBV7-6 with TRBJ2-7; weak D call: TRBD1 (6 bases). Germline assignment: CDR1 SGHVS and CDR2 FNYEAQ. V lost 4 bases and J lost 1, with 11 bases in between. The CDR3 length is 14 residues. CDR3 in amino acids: CASSSSGTSYEQYF. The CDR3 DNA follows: TGTGCCAGCAGCTCTTCCGGGACATCCTACGAGCAGTACTTC.

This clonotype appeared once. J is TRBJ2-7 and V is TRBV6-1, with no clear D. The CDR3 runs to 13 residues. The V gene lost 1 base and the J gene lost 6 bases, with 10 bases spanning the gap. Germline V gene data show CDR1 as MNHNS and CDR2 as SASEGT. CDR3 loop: CASSEELPGEQYF. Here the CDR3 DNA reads TGTGCCAGCAGTGAAGAACTTCCTGGCGAGCAGTACTTC.

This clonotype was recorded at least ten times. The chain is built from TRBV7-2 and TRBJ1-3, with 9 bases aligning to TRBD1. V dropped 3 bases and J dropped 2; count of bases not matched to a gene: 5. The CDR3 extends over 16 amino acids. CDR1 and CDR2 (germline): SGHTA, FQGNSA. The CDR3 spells CASSFGGDRAGNTIYF. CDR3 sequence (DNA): TGTGCCAGCAGCTTCGGGGGGGACAGGGCTGGAAACACCATATATTTT.

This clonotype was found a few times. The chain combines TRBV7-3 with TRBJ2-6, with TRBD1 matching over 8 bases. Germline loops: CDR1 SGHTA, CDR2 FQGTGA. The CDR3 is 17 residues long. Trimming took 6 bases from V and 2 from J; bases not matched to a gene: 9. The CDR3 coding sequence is TGTGCCAGCAGTTTCGGACAGGGAGAACCTGGGGCCAACGTCCTGACTTTC. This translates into CASSFGQGEPGANVLTF.

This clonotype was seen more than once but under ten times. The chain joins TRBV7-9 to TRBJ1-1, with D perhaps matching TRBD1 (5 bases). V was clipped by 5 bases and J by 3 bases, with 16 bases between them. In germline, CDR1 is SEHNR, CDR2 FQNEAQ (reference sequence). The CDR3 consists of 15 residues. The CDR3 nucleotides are TGTGCCAGCAGCCCCCCCGGGAGGACATACACTGAAGCTTTCTTT. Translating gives CASSPPGRTYTEAFF.

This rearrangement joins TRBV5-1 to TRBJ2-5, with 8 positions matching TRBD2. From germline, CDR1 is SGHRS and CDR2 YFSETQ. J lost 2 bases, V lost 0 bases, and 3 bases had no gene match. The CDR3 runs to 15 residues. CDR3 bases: TGCGCCAGCAGCTTGGGGTCTAGCGGGCAAGAGACCCAGTACTTC. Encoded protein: CASSLGSSGQETQYF. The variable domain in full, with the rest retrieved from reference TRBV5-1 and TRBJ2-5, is KAGVTQTPRYLIKTRGQQVTLSCSPISGHRSVSWYQQTPGQGLQFLFEYFSETQRNKGNFPGRFSGRQFSNSRSEMNVSTLELGDSALYLCASSLGSSGQETQYFGPGTRLLVL.

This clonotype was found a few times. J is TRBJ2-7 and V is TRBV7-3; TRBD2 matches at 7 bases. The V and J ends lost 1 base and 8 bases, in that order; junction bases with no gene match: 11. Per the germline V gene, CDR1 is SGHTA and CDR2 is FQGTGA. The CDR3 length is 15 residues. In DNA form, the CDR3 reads TGTGCCAGCAGCTTAAGTGTTGGGCGGGAGTCTAAGCAGTACTTC. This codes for CASSLSVGRESKQYF.

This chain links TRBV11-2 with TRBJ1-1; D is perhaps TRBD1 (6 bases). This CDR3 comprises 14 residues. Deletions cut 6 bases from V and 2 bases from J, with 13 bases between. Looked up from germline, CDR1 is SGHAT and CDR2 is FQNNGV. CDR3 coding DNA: TGTGCCAGCAGACGGGGGGCGTTTAACACTGAAGCTTTCTTT. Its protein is CASRRGAFNTEAFF.

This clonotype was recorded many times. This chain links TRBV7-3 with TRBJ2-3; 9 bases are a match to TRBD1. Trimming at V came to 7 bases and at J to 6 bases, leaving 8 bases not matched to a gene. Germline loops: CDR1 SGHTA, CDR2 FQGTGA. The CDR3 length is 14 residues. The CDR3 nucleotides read TGTGCCAGCACCCGCACAGGGGGCGCGGATACGCAGTATTTT. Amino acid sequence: CASTRTGGADTQYF.

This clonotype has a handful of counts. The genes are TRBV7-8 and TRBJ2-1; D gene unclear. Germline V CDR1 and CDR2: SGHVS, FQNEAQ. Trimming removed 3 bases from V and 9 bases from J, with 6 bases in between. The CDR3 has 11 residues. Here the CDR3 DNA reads TGTGCCAGCAGCTTCGGAATTGAGCAGTTCTTC. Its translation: CASSFGIEQFF.

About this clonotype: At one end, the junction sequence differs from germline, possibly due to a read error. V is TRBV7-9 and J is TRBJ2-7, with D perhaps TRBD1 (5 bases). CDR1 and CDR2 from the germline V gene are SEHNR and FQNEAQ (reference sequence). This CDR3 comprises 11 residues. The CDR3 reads CASSLDVQGHF. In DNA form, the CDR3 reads TGTGCCAGCAGCTTAGACGTCCAGGGTCACTTC. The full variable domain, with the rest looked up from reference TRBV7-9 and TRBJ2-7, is DTGVSQNPRHKITKRGQNVTFRCDPISEHNRLYWYRQTLGQGPEFLTYFQNEAQLEKSRLLSDRFSAERPKGSFSTLEIQRTEQGDSAMYLCASSLDVQGHFGPGTRLTVT.

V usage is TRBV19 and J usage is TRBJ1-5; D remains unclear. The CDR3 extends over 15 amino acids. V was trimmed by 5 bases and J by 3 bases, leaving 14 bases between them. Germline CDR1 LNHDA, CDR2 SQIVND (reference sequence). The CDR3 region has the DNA TGTGCCAGTAGTGCTAAAGGTGCCACCAATCAGCCCCAGCATTTT. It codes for CASSAKGATNQPQHF.

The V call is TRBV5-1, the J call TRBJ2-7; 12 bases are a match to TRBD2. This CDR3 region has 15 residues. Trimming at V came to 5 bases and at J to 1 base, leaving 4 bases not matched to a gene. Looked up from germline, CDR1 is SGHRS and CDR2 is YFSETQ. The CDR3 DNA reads TGCGCCAGCAGACGACTAGCGGGGGAATCCTACGAGCAGTACTTC. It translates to CASRRLAGESYEQYF.

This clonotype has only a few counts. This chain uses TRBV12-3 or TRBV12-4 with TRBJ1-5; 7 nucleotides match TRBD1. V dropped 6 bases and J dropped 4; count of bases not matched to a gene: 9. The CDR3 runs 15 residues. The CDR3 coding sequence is TGTGCCAGCAGCTTAACCGGGACAGCAAATCAGCCCCAGCATTTT. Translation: CASSLTGTANQPQHF.

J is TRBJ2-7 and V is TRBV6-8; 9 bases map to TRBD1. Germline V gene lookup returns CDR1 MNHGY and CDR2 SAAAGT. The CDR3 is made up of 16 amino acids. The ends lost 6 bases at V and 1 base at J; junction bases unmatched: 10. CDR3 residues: CASSVSPGQGSYEQYF. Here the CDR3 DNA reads TGTGCCAGCAGCGTAAGCCCGGGACAGGGATCCTACGAGCAGTACTTC.

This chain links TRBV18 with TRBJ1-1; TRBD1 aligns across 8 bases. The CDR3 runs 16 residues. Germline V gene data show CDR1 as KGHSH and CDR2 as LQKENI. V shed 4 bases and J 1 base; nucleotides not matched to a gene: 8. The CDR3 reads CASSLGPGGANTEAFF. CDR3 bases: TGTGCCAGCTCACTGGGGCCAGGGGGCGCGAACACTGAAGCTTTCTTT.

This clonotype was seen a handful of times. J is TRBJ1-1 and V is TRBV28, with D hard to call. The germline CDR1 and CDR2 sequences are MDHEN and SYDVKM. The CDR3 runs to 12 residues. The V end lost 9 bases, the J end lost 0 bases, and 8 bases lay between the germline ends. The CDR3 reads CASKDLNTEAFF. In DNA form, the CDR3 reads TGTGCCAGTAAGGACTTGAACACTGAAGCTTTCTTT. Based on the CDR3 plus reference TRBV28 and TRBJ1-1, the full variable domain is DVKVTQSSRYLVKRTGEKVFLECVQDMDHENMFWYRQDPGLGLRLIYFSYDVKMKEKGDIPEGYSVSREKKERFSLILESASTNQTSMYLCASKDLNTEAFFGQGTRLTVV.

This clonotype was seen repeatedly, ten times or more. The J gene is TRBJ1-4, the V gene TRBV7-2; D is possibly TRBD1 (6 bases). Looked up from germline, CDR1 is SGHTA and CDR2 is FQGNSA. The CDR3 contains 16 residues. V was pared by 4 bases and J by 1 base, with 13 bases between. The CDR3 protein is CASSYTGIGTNEKLFF. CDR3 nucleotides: TGTGCCAGCAGCTATACAGGGATAGGAACTAATGAAAAACTGTTTTTT. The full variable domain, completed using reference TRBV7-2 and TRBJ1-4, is GAGVSQSPSNKVTEKGKDVELRCDPISGHTALYWYRQSLGQGLEFLIYFQGNSAPDKSGLPSDRFSAERTGGSVSTLTIQRTQQEDSAVYLCASSYTGIGTNEKLFFGSGTQLSVL.

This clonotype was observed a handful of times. The CDR3 nucleotides read TGTGCCAGCAGCTTGCGAGTTTCAGGGGGCGAAACTAATGAAAAACTGTTTTTT. It yields the protein CASSLRVSGGETNEKLFF. The V call is TRBV7-9, the J call TRBJ1-4; the match to TRBD1 covers 8 bases. Germline V gene sequence: CDR1 SEHNR, CDR2 FQNEAQ (reference sequence). V was clipped by 3 bases and J by 1 base; unmatched bases: 10. This CDR3 has 18 residues.

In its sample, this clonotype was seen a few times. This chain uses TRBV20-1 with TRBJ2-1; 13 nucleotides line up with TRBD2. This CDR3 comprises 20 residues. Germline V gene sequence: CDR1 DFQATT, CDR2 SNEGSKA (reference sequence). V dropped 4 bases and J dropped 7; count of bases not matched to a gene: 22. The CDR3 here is CSAKPRGRGLAGWVGNEQFF. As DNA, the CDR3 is TGCAGTGCTAAGCCTAGGGGAAGGGGACTAGCGGGATGGGTAGGAAATGAGCAGTTCTTC.

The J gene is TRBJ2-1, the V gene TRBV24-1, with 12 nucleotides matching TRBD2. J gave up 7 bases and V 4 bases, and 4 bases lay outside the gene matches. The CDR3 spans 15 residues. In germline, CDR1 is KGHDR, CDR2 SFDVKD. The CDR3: CATSDRTSGINEQFF. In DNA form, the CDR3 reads TGTGCCACCAGTGACCGGACTAGCGGGATAAATGAGCAGTTCTTC.

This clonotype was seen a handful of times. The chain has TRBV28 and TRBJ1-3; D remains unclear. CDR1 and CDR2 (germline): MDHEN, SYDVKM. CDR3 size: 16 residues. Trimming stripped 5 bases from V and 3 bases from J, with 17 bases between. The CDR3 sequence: CASSLLDRLIGNTIYF. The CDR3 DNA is TGTGCCAGCAGTCTCCTTGACCGTCTTATTGGAAACACCATATATTTT. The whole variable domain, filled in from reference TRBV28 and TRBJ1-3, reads DVKVTQSSRYLVKRTGEKVFLECVQDMDHENMFWYRQDPGLGLRLIYFSYDVKMKEKGDIPEGYSVSREKKERFSLILESASTNQTSMYLCASSLLDRLIGNTIYFGEGSWLTVV.

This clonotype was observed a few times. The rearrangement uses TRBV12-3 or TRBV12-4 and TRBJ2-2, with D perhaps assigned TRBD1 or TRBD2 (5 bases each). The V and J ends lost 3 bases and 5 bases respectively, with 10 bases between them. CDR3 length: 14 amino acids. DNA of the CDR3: TGTGCCAGCAGTTTTGGGGGTAGAACCGGGGAGCTGTTTTTT. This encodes CASSFGGRTGELFF.

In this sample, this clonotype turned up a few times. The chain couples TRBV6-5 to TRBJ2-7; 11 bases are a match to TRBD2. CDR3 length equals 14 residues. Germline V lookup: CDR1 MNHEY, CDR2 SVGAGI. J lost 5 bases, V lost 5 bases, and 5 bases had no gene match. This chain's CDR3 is CASSPSGRTHEQYF. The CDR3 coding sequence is TGTGCCAGCAGTCCTAGCGGGAGGACCCACGAGCAGTACTTC.

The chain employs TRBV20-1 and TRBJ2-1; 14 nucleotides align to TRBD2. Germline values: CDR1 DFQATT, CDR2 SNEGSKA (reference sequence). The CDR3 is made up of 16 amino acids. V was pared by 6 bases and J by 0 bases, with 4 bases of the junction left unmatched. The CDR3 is CSAGLAGGSSYNEQFF. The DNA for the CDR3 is TGCAGTGCCGGACTAGCGGGAGGTTCCTCCTACAATGAGCAGTTCTTC.

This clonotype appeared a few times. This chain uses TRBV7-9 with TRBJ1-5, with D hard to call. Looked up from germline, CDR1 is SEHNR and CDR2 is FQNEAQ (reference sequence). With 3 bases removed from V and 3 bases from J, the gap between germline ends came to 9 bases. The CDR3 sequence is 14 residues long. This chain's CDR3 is CASSFGQDNQPQHF. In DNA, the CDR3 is TGTGCCAGCAGCTTTGGGCAGGACAATCAGCCCCAGCATTTT. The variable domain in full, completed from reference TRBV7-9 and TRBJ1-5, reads DTGVSQNPRHKITKRGQNVTFRCDPISEHNRLYWYRQTLGQGPEFLTYFQNEAQLEKSRLLSDRFSAERPKGSFSTLEIQRTEQGDSAMYLCASSFGQDNQPQHFGDGTRLSIL.

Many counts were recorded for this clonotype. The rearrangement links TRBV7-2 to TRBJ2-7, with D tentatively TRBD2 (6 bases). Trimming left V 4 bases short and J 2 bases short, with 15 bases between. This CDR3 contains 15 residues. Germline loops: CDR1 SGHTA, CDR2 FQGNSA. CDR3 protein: CASSSWLTGAYEQYF. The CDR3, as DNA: TGTGCCAGCAGCTCTTGGCTTACGGGGGCCTACGAGCAGTACTTC.